One T cell receptor beta chain is described in this entry. The data originate from a study of cytomegalovirus exposure and HLA in healthy donors. This CDR3 region has 13 residues. V dropped 5 bases and J dropped 1; count of bases not matched to a gene: 2. From germline, CDR1 is SQVTM and CDR2 ANQGSEA. Primers included in the PCR were 60 Vbeta and 13 Jbeta primers. Sequenced by immunoSEQ multiplex PCR; TCRdb stores in-frame clones only, minus some. The table records 100,000 to 150,000 clones, over 80% of them present only once. This clonotype was sampled from a man aged 18-30 years in good health and CMV-seropositive. The sequenced sample consisted of PBMCs. This chain joins TRBV29-1 and TRBJ2-5, with 9 bases identical to TRBD2. CDR3 amino acids: CSVRRGGQETQYF. The CDR3 DNA follows: TGCAGCGTTAGGCGGGGGGGCCAAGAGACCCAGTACTTC.